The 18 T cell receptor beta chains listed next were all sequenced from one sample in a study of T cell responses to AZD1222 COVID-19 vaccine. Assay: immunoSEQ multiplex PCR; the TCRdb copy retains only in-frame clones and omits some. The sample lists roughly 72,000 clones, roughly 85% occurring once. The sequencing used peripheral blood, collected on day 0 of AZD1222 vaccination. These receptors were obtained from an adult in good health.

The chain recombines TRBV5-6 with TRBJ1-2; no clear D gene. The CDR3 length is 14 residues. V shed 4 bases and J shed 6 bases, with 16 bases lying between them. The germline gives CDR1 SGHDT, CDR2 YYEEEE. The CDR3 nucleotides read TGTGCCAGCAGCCCGGGGTACAGCTTGAATGGCTACACCTTC. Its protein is CASSPGYSLNGYTF. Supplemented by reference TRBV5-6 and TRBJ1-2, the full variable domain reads DAGVTQSPTHLIKTRGQQVTLRCSPKSGHDTVSWYQQALGQGPQFIFQYYEEEERQRGNFPDRFSGHQFPNYSSELNVNALLLGDSALYLCASSPGYSLNGYTFGSGTRLTVV.

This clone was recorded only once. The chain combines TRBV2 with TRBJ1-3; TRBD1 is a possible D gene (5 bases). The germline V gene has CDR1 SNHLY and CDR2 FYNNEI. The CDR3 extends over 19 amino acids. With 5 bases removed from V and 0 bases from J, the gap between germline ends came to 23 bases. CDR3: CASSTDGGVSYISGNTIYF. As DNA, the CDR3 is TGTGCCAGCAGTACCGATGGGGGTGTTTCCTATATCTCTGGAAACACCATATATTTT.

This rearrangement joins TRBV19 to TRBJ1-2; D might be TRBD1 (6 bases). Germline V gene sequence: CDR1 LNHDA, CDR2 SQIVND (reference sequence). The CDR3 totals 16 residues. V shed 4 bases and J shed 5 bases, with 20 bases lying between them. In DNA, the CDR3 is TGTGCCAGTAGTAAACAGATGACAGGTTTGGGATATGGCTACACCTTC. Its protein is CASSKQMTGLGYGYTF.

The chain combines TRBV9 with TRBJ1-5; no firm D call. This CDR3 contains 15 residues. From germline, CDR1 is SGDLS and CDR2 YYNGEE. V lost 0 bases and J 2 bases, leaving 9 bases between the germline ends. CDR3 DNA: TGTGCCAGCAGCGTAGGAGTAGATGGCAATCAGCCCCAGCATTTT. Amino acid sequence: CASSVGVDGNQPQHF.

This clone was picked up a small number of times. The CDR3 here is CASFSTRGYEQYF. The CDR3 nucleotides read TGTGCCAGCTTTTCGACGCGTGGATACGAGCAGTACTTC. V usage is TRBV6-5 and J usage is TRBJ2-7; D uncertain. This CDR3 has 13 amino acids. Trimming pared 8 bases from V and 4 bases from J, leaving 15 bases between. Germline lookup yields CDR1 MNHEY and CDR2 SVGAGI.

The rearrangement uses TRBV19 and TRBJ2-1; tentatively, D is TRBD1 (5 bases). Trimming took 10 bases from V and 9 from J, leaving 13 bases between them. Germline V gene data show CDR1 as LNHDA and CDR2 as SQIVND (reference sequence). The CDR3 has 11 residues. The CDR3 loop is CATRIRGEQFF. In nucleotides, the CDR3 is TGTGCCACCCGCATAAGGGGTGAGCAGTTCTTC.

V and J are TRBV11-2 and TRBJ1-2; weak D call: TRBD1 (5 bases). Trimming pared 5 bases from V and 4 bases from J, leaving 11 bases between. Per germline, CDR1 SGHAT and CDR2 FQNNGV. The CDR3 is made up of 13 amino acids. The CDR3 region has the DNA TGTGCCAGCAGCACCACAGGCGCCTATGGCTACACCTTC. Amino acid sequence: CASSTTGAYGYTF.

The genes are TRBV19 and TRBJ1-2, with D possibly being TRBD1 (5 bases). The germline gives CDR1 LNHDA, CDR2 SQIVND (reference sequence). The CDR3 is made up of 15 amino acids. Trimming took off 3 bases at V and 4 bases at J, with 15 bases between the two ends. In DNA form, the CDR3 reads TGTGCCAGTAGTATTCTTCCGGGACCGACCTATGGCTACACCTTC. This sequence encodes CASSILPGPTYGYTF.

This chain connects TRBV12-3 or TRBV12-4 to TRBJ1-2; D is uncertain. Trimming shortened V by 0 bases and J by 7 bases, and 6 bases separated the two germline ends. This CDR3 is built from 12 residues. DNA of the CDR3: TGTGCCAGCAGTTTAGCAGGGTTTGGCTACACCTTC. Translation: CASSLAGFGYTF.

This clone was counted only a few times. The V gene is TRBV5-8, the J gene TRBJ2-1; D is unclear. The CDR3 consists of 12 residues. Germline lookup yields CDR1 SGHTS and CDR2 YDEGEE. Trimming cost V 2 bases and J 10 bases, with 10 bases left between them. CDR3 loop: CASSLSGYEQFF. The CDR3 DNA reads TGTGCCAGCAGCTTATCCGGGTACGAGCAGTTCTTC.

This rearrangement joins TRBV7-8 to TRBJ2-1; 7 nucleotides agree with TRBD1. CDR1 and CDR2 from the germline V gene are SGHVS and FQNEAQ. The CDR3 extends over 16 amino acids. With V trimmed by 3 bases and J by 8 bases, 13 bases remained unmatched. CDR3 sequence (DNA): TGTGCCAGCAGCTTTCGTCGGGACAGTACCCGCGATGAGCAGTTCTTC. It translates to CASSFRRDSTRDEQFF.

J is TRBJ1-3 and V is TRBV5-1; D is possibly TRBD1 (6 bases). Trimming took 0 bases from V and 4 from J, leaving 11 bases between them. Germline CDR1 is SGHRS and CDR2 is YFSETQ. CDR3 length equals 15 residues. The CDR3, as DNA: TGCGCCAGCAGCTTGGAAACAGGGATCGGAAACACCATATATTTT. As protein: CASSLETGIGNTIYF.

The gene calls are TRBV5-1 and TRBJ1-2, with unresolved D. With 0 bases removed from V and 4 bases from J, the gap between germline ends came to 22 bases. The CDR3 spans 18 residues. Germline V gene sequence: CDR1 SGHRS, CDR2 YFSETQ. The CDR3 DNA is TGCGCCAGCAGCTTGGATGGATCCTCCCGACGAGACCTCTATGGCTACACCTTC. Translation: CASSLDGSSRRDLYGYTF. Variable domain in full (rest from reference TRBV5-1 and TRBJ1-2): KAGVTQTPRYLIKTRGQQVTLSCSPISGHRSVSWYQQTPGQGLQFLFEYFSETQRNKGNFPGRFSGRQFSNSRSEMNVSTLELGDSALYLCASSLDGSSRRDLYGYTFGSGTRLTVV.

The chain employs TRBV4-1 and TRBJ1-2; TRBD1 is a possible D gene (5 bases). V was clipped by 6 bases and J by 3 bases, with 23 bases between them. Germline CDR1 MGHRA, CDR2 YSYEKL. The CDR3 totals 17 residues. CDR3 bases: TGCGCCAGCAGTGCAACAGGAACCGGTAGGGGCGACTATGGCTACACCTTC. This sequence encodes CASSATGTGRGDYGYTF.

The CDR3 coding sequence is TGTGCCAGCAGCTTGGCCGGCCGCGGCGAAAAACTGTTTTTT. Amino acids: CASSLAGRGEKLFF. The chain is built from TRBV5-6 and TRBJ1-4; D call uncertain. Trimming removed 0 bases from V and 8 bases from J, with 11 bases in between. Germline CDR1 SGHDT, CDR2 YYEEEE. The CDR3 is 14 amino acids.

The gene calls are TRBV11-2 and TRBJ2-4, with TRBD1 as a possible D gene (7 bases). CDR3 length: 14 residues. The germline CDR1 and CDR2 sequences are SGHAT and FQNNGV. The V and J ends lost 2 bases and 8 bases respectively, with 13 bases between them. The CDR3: CASSLNQGGYIQYF. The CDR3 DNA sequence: TGTGCCAGCAGCTTAAATCAGGGGGGCTACATTCAGTACTTC.

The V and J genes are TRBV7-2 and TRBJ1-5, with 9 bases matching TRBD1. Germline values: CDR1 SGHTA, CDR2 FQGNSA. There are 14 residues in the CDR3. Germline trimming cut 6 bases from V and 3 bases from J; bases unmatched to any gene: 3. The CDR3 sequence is CASSRDRVNQPQHF. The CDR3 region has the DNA TGTGCCAGCAGTCGGGACAGGGTCAATCAGCCCCAGCATTTT.

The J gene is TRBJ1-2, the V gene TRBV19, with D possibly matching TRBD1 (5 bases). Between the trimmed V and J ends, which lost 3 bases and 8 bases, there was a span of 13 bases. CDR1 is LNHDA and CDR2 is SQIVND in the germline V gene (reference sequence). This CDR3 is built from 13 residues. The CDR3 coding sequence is TGTGCCAGTAGTATGAAGGTTCGGGGGGGCTACACCTTC. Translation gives CASSMKVRGGYTF.